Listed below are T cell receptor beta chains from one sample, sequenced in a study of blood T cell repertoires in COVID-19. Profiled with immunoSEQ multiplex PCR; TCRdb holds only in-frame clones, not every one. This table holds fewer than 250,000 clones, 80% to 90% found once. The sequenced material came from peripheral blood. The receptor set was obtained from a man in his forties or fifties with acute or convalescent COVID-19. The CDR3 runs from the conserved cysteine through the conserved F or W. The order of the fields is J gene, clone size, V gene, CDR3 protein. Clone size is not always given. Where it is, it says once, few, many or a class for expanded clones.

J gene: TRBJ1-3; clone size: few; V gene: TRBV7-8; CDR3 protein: CASSSTGSGNTIYF
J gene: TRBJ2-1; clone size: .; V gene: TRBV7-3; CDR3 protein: CASSLNRDAHEQFF
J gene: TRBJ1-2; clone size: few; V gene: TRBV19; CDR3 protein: CASSTGQGIGYGYTF
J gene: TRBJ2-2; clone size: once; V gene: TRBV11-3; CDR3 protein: CATIGAGLTGELFF
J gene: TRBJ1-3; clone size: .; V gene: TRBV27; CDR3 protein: CASSLQGALGNTIYF
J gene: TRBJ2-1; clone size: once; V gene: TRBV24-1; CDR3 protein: CATSPRGDEQFF
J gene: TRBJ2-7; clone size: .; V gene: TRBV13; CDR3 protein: CASSPDRASSYEQYF
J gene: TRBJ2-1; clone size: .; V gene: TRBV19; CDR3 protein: CASSIGQRIGDEQFF
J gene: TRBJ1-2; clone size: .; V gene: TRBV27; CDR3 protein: CASSYDRAIDYYGYTF
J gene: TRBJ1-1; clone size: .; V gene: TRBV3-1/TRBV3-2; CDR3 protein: CASSMTKLGEAFF
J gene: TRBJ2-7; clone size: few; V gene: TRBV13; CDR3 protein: CASSLRKGSADEQYF
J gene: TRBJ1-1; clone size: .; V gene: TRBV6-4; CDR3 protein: CASRGTGVMNTEAFF
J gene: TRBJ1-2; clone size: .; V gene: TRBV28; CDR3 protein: CASSEIDYGYTF
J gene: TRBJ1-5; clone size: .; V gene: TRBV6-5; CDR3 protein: CAVGTGGGQPQHF
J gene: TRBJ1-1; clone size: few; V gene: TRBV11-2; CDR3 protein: CASSFTGGTEAFF
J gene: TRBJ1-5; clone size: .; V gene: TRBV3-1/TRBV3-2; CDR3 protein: CASSQGTGGHQPQHF
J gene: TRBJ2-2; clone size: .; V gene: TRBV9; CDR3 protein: CASSARQEPNTGELFF
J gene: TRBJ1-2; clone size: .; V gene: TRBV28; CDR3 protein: CASSLLDRDYTF
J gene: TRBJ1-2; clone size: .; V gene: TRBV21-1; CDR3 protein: CASSKPGTEDGYTF
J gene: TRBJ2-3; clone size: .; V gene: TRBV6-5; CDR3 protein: CASRVRDTQYF
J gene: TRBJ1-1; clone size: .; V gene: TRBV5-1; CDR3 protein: CASQLQASNTEAFF
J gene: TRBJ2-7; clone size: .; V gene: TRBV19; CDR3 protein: CASSILDRAYEQYF
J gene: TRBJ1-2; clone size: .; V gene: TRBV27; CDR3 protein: CASSLTHAGASTHGYTF
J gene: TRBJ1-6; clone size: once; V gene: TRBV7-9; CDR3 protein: CAGSSQGIYNSPLHF
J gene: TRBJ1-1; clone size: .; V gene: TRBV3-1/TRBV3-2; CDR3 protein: CASRRRGGGTEAFF
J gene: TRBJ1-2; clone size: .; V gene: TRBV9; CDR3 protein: CASSPGSRGSGYTF
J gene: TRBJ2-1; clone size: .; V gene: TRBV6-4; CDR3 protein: CASSARSGTTLHEQFF
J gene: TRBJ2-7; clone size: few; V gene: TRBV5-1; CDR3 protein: CASSRTGGAYWYEQYF
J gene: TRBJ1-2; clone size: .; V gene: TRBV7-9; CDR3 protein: CASSDRQDPNYGYTF
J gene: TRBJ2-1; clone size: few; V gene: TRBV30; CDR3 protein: CAWSPGGSYNEQFF
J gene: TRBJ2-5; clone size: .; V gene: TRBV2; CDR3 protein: CAGLQGRETQYF
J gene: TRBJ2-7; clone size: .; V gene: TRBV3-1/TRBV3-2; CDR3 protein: CASSLRTVSYEQYF
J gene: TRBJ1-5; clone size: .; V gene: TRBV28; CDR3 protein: CASSFFRGQGGGNQPQHF
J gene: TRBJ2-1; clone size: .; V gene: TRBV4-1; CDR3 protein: CASSLLSSGVGEQFF
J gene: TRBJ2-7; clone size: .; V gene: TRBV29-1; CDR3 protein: CSARLPQNYEQYF
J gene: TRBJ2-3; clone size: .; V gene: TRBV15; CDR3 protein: CATSPGLAETDTQYF